This is a list of T cell receptor beta chains from one sample in a study of response to subunit inactivated influenza vaccine. TCRdb re-derived calls from the RT-PCR reads in MiXCR, one entry per CDR3 protein. The sample yields 650,000 to 700,000 distinct CDR3 sequences, less than 20% seen once. The starting material was PBMCs from blood, obtained roughly 12 days after vaccination. The receptors shown here come from a middle-aged man who received an inactivated influenza vaccine. The CDR3 runs from the conserved cysteine through the conserved F or W. A D gene is named only where the DNA matches it firmly. Where a row states a size, it is once, few, many or the class of an expanded clone; other rows omit it.

clone size	D gene	V gene	J gene	CDR3 protein	CDR3 DNA
many	.	TRBV5-6	TRBJ1-2	CASSLRTVIFTF	TGTGCCAGCAGCCTAAGGACAGTTATATTCACCTTC
.	.	TRBV7-2	TRBJ1-4	CASSINGREKLFF	TGTGCCAGCAGCATCAACGGTCGGGAAAAACTGTTTTTT
.	TRBD2	TRBV11-2	TRBJ2-1	CASSLGASTSGYSYNEQFF	TGTGCCAGCAGCTTAGGTGCCAGTACTAGCGGGTACTCCTACAATGAGCAGTTCTTC
.	.	TRBV6-6	TRBJ2-5	CASSHTPPGTQYF	TGTGCCAGCAGTCACACTCCCCCGGGGACCCAGTACTTC
.	.	TRBV20-1	TRBJ2-7	CSARRTASSYEQYF	TGCAGTGCTAGGCGGACAGCGAGCTCCTACGAGCAGTACTTC
.	.	TRBV28	TRBJ1-2	CASRMNGGFGYTF	TGTGCCAGCAGAATGAACGGCGGTTTTGGCTACACCTTC
many	TRBD2	TRBV12-3/TRBV12-4	TRBJ2-5	CASSRTSGGARETQYF	TGTGCCAGCAGCCGGACTAGCGGGGGGGCCAGGGAGACCCAGTACTTC
.	TRBD1	TRBV29-1	TRBJ2-7	CSVEDGPGQGPHEQYF	TGCAGCGTTGAAGATGGCCCGGGACAGGGTCCCCACGAGCAGTACTTC
many	TRBD2	TRBV18	TRBJ2-1	CASSPRGTSGSSYNEQFF	TGTGCCAGCTCACCACGCGGGACTAGCGGGAGTAGTTACAATGAGCAGTTCTTC
.	TRBD1	TRBV29-1	TRBJ2-1	CSVDRSTGPSYNEQFF	TGCAGCGTTGACCGTTCGACAGGGCCGTCCTACAATGAGCAGTTCTTC
few	TRBD2	TRBV15	TRBJ2-1	CATSISGAPYNEQFF	TGTGCCACCAGCATTAGCGGGGCCCCCTACAATGAGCAGTTCTTC
.	.	TRBV4-3	TRBJ2-5	CASSEGVGETQYF	TGCGCCAGCAGCGAGGGGGTTGGTGAGACCCAGTACTTC
.	.	TRBV12-3/TRBV12-4	TRBJ2-4	CASRIGLQGNIQYF	TGTGCCAGCAGGATAGGACTTCAGGGAAACATTCAGTACTTC
.	.	TRBV6-1	TRBJ2-7	CASSRRNQAYEQYF	TGTGCCAGCAGTCGACGGAATCAGGCCTACGAGCAGTACTTC
many	TRBD1	TRBV4-2	TRBJ2-7	CASSQEGQGAHYEQYF	TGTGCCAGCAGCCAAGAGGGACAGGGGGCGCACTACGAGCAGTACTTC
few	TRBD1	TRBV24-1	TRBJ1-1	CATSDNRGGSTEAFF	TGTGCCACCAGTGATAACAGGGGCGGGTCCACTGAAGCTTTCTTT
few	.	TRBV29-1	TRBJ1-1	CSVAKRMNTEAFF	TGCAGCGTTGCGAAGCGCATGAACACTGAAGCTTTCTTT
.	TRBD1	TRBV18	TRBJ2-2	CASSPRRGQGFGTGELFF	TGTGCCAGCTCACCTCGGAGAGGACAGGGGTTTGGAACCGGGGAGCTGTTTTTT
.	.	TRBV12-3/TRBV12-4	TRBJ1-1	CASRYPNTEAFF	TGTGCCAGCAGATACCCCAACACTGAAGCTTTCTTT
few	.	TRBV5-1	TRBJ1-1	CASSFGAGVGNTEAFF	TGCGCCAGCAGCTTTGGCGCAGGGGTGGGTAACACTGAAGCTTTCTTT
few	TRBD1	TRBV5-5	TRBJ2-7	CASSKPGQGAYEQYF	TGTGCCAGCAGTAAACCGGGACAGGGGGCCTACGAGCAGTACTTC
few	.	TRBV4-2	TRBJ1-1	CASSQDAGRTEAFF	TGTGCCAGCAGCCAAGATGCGGGGCGCACTGAAGCTTTCTTT